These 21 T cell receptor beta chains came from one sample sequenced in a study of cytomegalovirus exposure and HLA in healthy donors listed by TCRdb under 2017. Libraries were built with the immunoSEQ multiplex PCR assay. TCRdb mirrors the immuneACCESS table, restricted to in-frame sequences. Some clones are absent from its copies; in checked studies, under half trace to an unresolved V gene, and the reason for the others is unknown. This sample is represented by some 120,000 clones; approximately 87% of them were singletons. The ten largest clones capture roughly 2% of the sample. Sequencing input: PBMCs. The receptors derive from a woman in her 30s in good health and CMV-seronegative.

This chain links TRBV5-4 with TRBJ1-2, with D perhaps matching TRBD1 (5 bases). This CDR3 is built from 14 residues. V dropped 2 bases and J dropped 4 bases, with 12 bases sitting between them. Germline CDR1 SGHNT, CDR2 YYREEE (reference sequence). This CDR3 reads CASSFAGGPYGYTF. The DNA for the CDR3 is TGTGCCAGCAGCTTCGCGGGGGGTCCCTATGGCTACACCTTC.

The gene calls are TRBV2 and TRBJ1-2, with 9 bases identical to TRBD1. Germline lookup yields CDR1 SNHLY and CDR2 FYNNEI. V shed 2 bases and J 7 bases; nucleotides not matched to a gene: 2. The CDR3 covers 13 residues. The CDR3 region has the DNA TGTGCCAGCAGTGAATCGACAGGGGGTGGCTACACCTTC. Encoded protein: CASSESTGGGYTF.

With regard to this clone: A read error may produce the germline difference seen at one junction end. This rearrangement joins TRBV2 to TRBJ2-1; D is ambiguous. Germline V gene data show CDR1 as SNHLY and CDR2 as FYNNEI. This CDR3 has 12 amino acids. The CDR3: CASSVTPNGQFF. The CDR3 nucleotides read TGTGCCAGCAGTGTGACACCGAATGGGCAGTTCTTC.

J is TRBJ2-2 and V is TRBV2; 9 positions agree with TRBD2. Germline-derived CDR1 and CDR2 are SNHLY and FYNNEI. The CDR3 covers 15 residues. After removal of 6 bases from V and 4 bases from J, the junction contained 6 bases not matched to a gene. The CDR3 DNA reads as TGTGCCAGCAGAAATAGCGGGGGCTTCACCGGGGAGCTGTTTTTT. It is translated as CASRNSGGFTGELFF.

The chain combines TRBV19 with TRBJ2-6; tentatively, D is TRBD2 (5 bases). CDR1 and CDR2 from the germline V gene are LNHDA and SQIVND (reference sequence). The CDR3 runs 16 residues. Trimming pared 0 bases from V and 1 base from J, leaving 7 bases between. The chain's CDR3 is CASSIERGSGANVLTF. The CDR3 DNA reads TGTGCCAGTAGTATAGAACGGGGATCTGGGGCCAACGTCCTGACTTTC.

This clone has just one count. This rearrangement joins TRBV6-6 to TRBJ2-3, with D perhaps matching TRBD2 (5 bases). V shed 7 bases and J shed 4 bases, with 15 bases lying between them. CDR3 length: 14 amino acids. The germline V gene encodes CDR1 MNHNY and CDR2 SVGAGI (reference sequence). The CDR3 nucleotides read TGTGCCAGCACCCTAGGAGGTTCCCCAGATACGCAGTATTTT. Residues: CASTLGGSPDTQYF.

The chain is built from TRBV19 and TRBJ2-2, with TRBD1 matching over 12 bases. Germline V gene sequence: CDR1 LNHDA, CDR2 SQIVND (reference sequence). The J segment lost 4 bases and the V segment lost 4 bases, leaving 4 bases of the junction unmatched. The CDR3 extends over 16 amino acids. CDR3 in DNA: TGTGCCAGTAGTAGGGGACAGGGGGCCCTCACCGGGGAGCTGTTTTTT. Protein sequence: CASSRGQGALTGELFF.

The chain's CDR3 is CTSSQDSGVHHLSQETQYF. The CDR3 bases are TGCACCAGCAGCCAAGACTCAGGTGTCCACCATTTATCCCAAGAGACCCAGTACTTC. The chain recombines TRBV1 with TRBJ2-5; the D segment call TRBD1 is taken from the table without a DNA check. TRBV1 has pseudogene status. The CDR3 contains 19 residues.

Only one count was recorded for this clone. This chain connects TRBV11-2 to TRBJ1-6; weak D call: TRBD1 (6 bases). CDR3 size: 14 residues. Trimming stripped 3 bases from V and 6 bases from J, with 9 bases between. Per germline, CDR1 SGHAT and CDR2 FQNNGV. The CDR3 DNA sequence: TGTGCCAGCAGCTTGATACAGGGTAATTCACCCCTCCACTTT. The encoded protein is CASSLIQGNSPLHF.

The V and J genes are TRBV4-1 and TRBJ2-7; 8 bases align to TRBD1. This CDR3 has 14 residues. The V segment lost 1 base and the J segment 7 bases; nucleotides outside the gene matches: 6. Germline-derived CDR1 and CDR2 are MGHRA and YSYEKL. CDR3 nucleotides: TGCGCCAGCAGCCAAGGGAACAGGGGGAGGGAGCAGTACTTC. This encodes CASSQGNRGREQYF.

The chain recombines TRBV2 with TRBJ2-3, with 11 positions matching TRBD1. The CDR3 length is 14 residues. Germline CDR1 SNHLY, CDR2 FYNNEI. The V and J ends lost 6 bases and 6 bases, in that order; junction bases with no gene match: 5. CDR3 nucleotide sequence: TGTGCCAGCAGGGGGACAGGGGGACTGGATACGCAGTATTTT. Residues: CASRGTGGLDTQYF.

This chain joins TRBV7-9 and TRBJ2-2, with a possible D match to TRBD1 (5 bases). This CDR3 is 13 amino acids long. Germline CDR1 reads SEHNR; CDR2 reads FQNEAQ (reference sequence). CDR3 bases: TGTGGACAGAGGAGCCCGAACACCGGGGAGCTGTTTTTT. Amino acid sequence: CGQRSPNTGELFF.

CDR3: CASSLDLSGGWETQYF. The CDR3 region has the DNA TGTGCCAGCAGCTTGGACCTTAGCGGGGGATGGGAGACCCAGTACTTC. The chain joins TRBV5-4 to TRBJ2-5; 9 bases fit TRBD2. Trimming removed 0 bases from V and 5 bases from J; junction bases left unmatched: 8. Germline CDR1 and CDR2: SGHNT and YYREEE (reference sequence). The CDR3 has 16 amino acids.

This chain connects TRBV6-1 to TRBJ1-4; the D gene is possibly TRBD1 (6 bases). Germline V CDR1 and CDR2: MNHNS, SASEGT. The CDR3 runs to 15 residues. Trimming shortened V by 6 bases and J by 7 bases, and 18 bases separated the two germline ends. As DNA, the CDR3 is TGTGCCAGCAGCGTGGGGGCTGTTGGGGGTGAAAAACTGTTTTTT. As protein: CASSVGAVGGEKLFF.

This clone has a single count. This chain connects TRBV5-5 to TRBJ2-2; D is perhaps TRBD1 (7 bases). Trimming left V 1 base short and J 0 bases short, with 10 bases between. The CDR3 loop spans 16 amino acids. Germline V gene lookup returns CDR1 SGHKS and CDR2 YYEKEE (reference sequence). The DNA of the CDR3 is TGTGCCAGCAGCTTGAGGAGGGGGCCGAACACCGGGGAGCTGTTTTTT. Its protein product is CASSLRRGPNTGELFF.

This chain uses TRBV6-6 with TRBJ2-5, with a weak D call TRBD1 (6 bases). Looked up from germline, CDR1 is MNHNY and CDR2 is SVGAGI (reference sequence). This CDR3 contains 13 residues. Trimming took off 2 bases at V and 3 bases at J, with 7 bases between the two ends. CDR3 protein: CASSYPGEETQYF. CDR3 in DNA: TGTGCCAGCAGTTACCCAGGGGAAGAGACCCAGTACTTC.

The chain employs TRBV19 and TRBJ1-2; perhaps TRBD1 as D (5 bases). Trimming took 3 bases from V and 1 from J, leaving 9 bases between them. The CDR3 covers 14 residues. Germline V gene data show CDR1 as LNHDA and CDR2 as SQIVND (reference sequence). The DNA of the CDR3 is TGTGCCAGTAGTATTATTAGGGGTAACTATGGCTACACCTTC. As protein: CASSIIRGNYGYTF. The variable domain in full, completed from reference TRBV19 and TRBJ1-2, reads DGGITQSPKYLFRKEGQNVTLSCEQNLNHDAMYWYRQDPGQGLRLIYYSQIVNDFQKGDIAEGYSVSREKKESFPLTVTSAQKNPTAFYLCASSIIRGNYGYTFGSGTRLTVV.

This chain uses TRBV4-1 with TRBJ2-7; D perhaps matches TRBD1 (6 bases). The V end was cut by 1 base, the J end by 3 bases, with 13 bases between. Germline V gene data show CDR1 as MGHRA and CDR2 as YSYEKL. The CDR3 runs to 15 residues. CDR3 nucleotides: TGCGCCAGCAGCCAAGGCCCGGACAGAAACTACGAGCAGTACTTC. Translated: CASSQGPDRNYEQYF.

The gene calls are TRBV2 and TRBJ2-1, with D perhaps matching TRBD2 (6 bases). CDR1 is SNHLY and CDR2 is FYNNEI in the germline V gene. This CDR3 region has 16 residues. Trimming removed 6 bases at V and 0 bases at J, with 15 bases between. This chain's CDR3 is CASRVAGPRSYNEQFF. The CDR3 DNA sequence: TGTGCCAGCAGGGTCGCGGGGCCCCGCTCCTACAATGAGCAGTTCTTC.

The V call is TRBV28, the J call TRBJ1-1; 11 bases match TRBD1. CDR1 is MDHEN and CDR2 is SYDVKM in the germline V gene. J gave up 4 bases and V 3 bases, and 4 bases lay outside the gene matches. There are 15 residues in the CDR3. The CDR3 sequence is CASSFGQGASTEAFF. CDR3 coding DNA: TGTGCCAGCAGTTTTGGACAGGGGGCTAGCACTGAAGCTTTCTTT. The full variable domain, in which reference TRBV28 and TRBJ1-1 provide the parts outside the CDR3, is DVKVTQSSRYLVKRTGEKVFLECVQDMDHENMFWYRQDPGLGLRLIYFSYDVKMKEKGDIPEGYSVSREKKERFSLILESASTNQTSMYLCASSFGQGASTEAFFGQGTRLTVV.

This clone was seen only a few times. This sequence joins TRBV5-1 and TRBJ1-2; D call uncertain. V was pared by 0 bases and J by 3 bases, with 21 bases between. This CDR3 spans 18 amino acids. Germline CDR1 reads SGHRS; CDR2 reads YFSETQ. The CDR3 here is CASSLVGRGSQRDYGYTF. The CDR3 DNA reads TGCGCCAGCAGCTTGGTAGGGAGAGGATCCCAAAGGGACTATGGCTACACCTTC.